This T cell receptor beta chain was identified in a study of blood T cell repertoires in COVID-19. Study processing details: Amplification from reference gene primers served as the basis for estimated nucleated cell counts. Clones were read by immunoSEQ multiplex PCR, and TCRdb kept only the in-frame ones, dropping some. For V, J and clone size, that table is used; D and trimming come from the DNA. This sample carries 130,000 to 150,000 clones, over 75% of them seen once, and the ten largest clones take around 8%. Sequences were obtained from peripheral blood. This receptor was taken from an older woman with COVID-19, enrolled during active disease.

The CDR3 protein is CASSGRLETQYF. The CDR3 coding sequence is TGTGCCAGTTCTGGTAGATTGGAGACCCAGTACTTC. This chain joins TRBV19 and TRBJ2-5; no clear D gene. V lost 8 bases to trimming and J lost 5 bases, with 12 bases between them. In germline, CDR1 is LNHDA, CDR2 SQIVND (reference sequence). The CDR3 totals 12 residues.